These 11 T cell receptor beta chains share one sample of origin, sequenced in a study of cytomegalovirus exposure and HLA in healthy donors. Here immunoSEQ multiplex PCR was the method, and the copy in TCRdb shows in-frame clones only, minus some. This sample yields about 200,000 clones, of which around nine tenths are seen a single time; 2.9% belongs to the top ten. The source material was PBMCs. Receptor source: a woman aged 18-35 years in good health and CMV-seronegative.

The chain recombines TRBV28 with TRBJ2-7, with 7 nucleotides matching TRBD2. The germline gives CDR1 MDHEN, CDR2 SYDVKM. The CDR3 has 16 residues. V was pared by 5 bases and J by 2 bases, with 12 bases of the junction left unmatched. CDR3 residues: CASSTGTTLDAYEQYF. For the CDR3, the DNA is TGTGCCAGCAGTACCGGGACTACCCTGGACGCCTACGAGCAGTACTTC.

The chain recombines TRBV4-1 with TRBJ1-1; TRBD1 agrees at 7 bases. The CDR3 extends over 15 amino acids. The V gene end was trimmed by 4 bases and the J gene end by 7 bases; junction bases not matched to a gene: 12. The germline gives CDR1 MGHRA, CDR2 YSYEKL. The CDR3 sequence: CASSPVGDSPSEAFF. CDR3 DNA: TGCGCCAGCAGCCCAGTTGGGGACAGTCCCAGTGAAGCTTTCTTT.

V is TRBV5-1 and J is TRBJ1-1, with 8 bases matching TRBD1. The ends lost 4 bases at V and 4 bases at J; junction bases unmatched: 9. Germline assignment: CDR1 SGHRS and CDR2 YFSETQ. The CDR3 covers 15 residues. CDR3: CASSIAGGIVTEAFF. The CDR3 nucleotides are TGCGCCAGCAGCATAGCAGGGGGCATTGTCACTGAAGCTTTCTTT.

This chain connects TRBV7-8 to TRBJ2-5; 10 positions agree with TRBD2. The CDR3 is 15 amino acids. V shed 5 bases, J shed 2 bases, and the junction held 5 bases outside the gene matches. Germline lookup yields CDR1 SGHVS and CDR2 FQNEAQ. CDR3 residues: CASSASGRGQETQYF. The CDR3 DNA is TGTGCCAGCAGCGCGAGCGGGAGGGGGCAAGAGACCCAGTACTTC.

The V gene is TRBV2, the J gene TRBJ1-5, with D tentatively TRBD1 (6 bases). The V and J ends lost 4 bases and 6 bases respectively, with 16 bases between them. The CDR3 totals 15 residues. CDR1 is SNHLY, CDR2 FYNNEI, per germline. For the CDR3, the DNA is TGTGCCAGCAGTGGGGTCAGGGGAAAGCGTCAGCCCCAGCATTTT. Translated, it gives CASSGVRGKRQPQHF.

The rearrangement joins TRBV30 to TRBJ2-3; perhaps TRBD2 as D (5 bases). The CDR3 sequence is 12 residues long. The germline V and J ends were trimmed by 3 bases and 7 bases, with 11 bases remaining between them. Germline loops: CDR1 GTSNPN, CDR2 SVGIG (reference sequence). CDR3 sequence: CAWRGVSYTQYF. DNA of the CDR3: TGTGCCTGGAGGGGAGTAAGCTATACGCAGTATTTT.

Comment on this clone: Lacking the conserved final phenylalanine or tryptophan, this CDR3 likely reflects a read error. Because the CDR3's place on the DNA is in doubt, the DNA is left out and the CDR3 is given as listed by TCRdb. The rearrangement links TRBV21-1 to TRBJ1-2; the table calls TRBD1, which could not be checked here. TRBV21-1 is marked as a pseudogene. The CDR3 is 14 amino acids long, termini counted. CDR3 amino acids: CASSTKGGTGPESL.

The chain is built from TRBV27 and TRBJ1-5; D not resolved. Germline CDR1 MNHEY, CDR2 SMNVEV (reference sequence). The CDR3 covers 12 residues. V gave up 5 bases and J gave up 4 bases, with 6 bases separating them. CDR3 sequence (DNA): TGTGCCAGCAGTACCGAGAATCAGCCCCAGCATTTT. This gives the protein CASSTENQPQHF.

J is TRBJ2-7 and V is TRBV29-1; D not resolved. V was shortened by 4 bases and J by 2 bases, with 12 bases between the two germline ends. CDR3 length equals 13 residues. Germline assignment: CDR1 SQVTM and CDR2 ANQGSEA. This CDR3 is CSVGGFSTYEQYF. For the CDR3, the DNA is TGCAGCGTTGGCGGATTCTCGACCTACGAGCAGTACTTC.

The chain carries TRBV19 and TRBJ1-2, with 7 bases aligning to TRBD1. The V gene's germline CDR1 is LNHDA and CDR2 SQIVND (reference sequence). The V gene end was trimmed by 8 bases and the J gene end by 7 bases; junction bases not matched to a gene: 13. The CDR3 extends over 14 amino acids. The CDR3 nucleotides read TGTGCCAGTTGCAAACAGGGGAAGGAGAGTGGCTACACCTTC. It encodes CASCKQGKESGYTF.

V gene TRBV4-1 combines with J gene TRBJ2-5; TRBD1 matches at 8 bases. Germline assignment: CDR1 MGHRA and CDR2 YSYEKL. The CDR3 spans 15 residues. The V and J ends lost 6 bases and 5 bases, in that order; junction bases with no gene match: 11. The CDR3 bases are TGCGCCAGCAGTCGACAGGGGCCCCCGGGGGAGACCCAGTACTTC. It is translated as CASSRQGPPGETQYF.